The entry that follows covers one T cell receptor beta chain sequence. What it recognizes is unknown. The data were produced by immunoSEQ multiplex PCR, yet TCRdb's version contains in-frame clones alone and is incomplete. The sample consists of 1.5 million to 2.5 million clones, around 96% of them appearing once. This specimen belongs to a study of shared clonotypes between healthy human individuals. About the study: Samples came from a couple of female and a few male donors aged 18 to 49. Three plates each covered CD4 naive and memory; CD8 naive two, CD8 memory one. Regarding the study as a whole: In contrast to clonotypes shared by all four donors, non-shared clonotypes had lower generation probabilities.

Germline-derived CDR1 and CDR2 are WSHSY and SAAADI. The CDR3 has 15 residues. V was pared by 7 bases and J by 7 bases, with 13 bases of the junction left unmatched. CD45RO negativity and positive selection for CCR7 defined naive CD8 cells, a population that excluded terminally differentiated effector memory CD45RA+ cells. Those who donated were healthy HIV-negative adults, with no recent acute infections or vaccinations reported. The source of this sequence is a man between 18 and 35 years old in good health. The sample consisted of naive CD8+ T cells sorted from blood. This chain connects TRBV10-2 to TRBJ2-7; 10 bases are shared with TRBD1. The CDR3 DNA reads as TGCGCCAGCACTGACTCGACAGGGGGCTTGTGGGAGCAGTACTTC. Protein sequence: CASTDSTGGLWEQYF.